Below, one T cell receptor beta chain is given with its context. Original processing methods: Nucleated cell number was recorded as an estimate derived from reference gene primer amplification. Clones were sequenced by immunoSEQ multiplex PCR, and TCRdb holds only the in-frame ones, with some missing. Clone size and the V and J calls come from that table; the DNA yielded D and trimming. The table has about 38,000 clones, approximately 90% seen once. This CDR3 region has 15 residues. Per germline, CDR1 LNHDA and CDR2 SQIVND (reference sequence). Unmatched junction bases numbered 8, after V lost 5 bases and J lost 2 bases. The sample belongs to a study of blood T cell repertoires in COVID-19.

Sequenced: peripheral blood. This sequence was found in a man aged 55-75 years with COVID-19, enrolled during active disease. The chain has TRBV19 and TRBJ1-2; 7 bases fit TRBD1. The CDR3 coding sequence is TGTGCCAGTAGTCCTCGACAGGGAATGAACTATGGCTACACCTTC. Protein product: CASSPRQGMNYGYTF.